These 30 T cell receptor beta chains came from one sample sequenced in a study of post-analysis software for immune sequencing data. Which antigens these TCRs recognize remains unknown. Notes on the study in general: Elevated frequency relative to controls characterized a handful of TRBV segments in patients, TRBV5-6, TRBV5-1 and TRBV20-1 among them.

Each TCR beta cDNA library carried unique molecular identifiers. TCRdb called the PCR reads again in MiXCR, with one record for every CDR3 protein. The sample lists around 710,000 distinct CDR3 sequences, roughly 46% seen once, with roughly 4.9% in the top ten. Sample: blood. The receptors were sampled from a girl between 5 and 17 years old with multiple sclerosis.

This clonotype was found once. The chain combines TRBV20-1 with TRBJ2-1, with a possible D match to TRBD2 (6 bases). Trimming took 3 bases from V and 0 from J, leaving 15 bases between them. The CDR3 sequence is 16 residues long. Germline V CDR1 and CDR2: DFQATT, SNEGSKA (reference sequence). CDR3 amino acids: CSASARGVSSYNEQFF. CDR3 coding DNA: TGCAGTGCTAGCGCTCGCGGGGTAAGCTCCTACAATGAGCAGTTCTTC.

The V call is TRBV7-3, the J call TRBJ2-5; D remains unclear. The J call could be wrong; TRBJ2-7 is a better fit for the DNA end. CDR3 length: 13 amino acids. CDR1 and CDR2 from the germline V gene are SGHTA and FQGTGA. The CDR3 loop reads CASSSRSSDEQYF. CDR3 nucleotides: TGTGCCAGCAGCTCTCGAAGCAGCGACGAGCAGTACTTC.

The DNA of the CDR3 is TGCGCCAGCAGCTTGGGGGACAGGGGGCATAATTCACCCCTCCACTTT. Protein product: CASSLGDRGHNSPLHF. The chain employs TRBV5-1 and TRBJ1-6, with 12 positions matching TRBD1. This CDR3 is 16 amino acids long. CDR1 and CDR2 from the germline V gene are SGHRS and YFSETQ. Trimming removed 0 bases from V and 5 bases from J; junction bases left unmatched: 0.

The genes are TRBV10-3 and TRBJ2-4, with TRBD2 matching 14 bases. Judging by the DNA end, TRBJ2-7 fits better; the J call may be wrong. The CDR3 totals 17 residues. Germline assignment: CDR1 ENHRY and CDR2 SYGVKD. This CDR3 is CAISDPPGLAGEDEQYF. The CDR3 DNA reads TGTGCCATCAGTGACCCGCCGGGACTAGCGGGAGAGGACGAGCAGTACTTC.

This clonotype was detected a few times. V gene TRBV12-3 or TRBV12-4 combines with J gene TRBJ2-5, with D unresolved. The CDR3 runs to 15 residues. V was cut by 3 bases and J by 1 base, with 12 bases left in between. The CDR3 here is CASSLIGQLQETQYF. The CDR3 DNA reads TGTGCCAGCAGTTTGATAGGGCAACTCCAAGAGACCCAGTACTTC.

This clonotype has more than one count but fewer than ten. This chain joins TRBV3-1 and TRBJ2-5, with D possibly being TRBD1 (6 bases). The CDR3 has 14 amino acids. Between the trimmed V and J ends, which lost 8 bases and 5 bases, there was a span of 18 bases. Germline V gives CDR1 LGHDT, CDR2 YNNKEL (reference sequence). The CDR3 spells CASERRSTGETQYF. In DNA, the CDR3 is TGTGCCAGCGAAAGACGATCAACAGGGGAGACCCAGTACTTC.

V gene TRBV30 combines with J gene TRBJ2-7, with TRBD1 matching 7 bases. The CDR3 covers 15 residues. The germline gives CDR1 GTSNPN, CDR2 SVGIG (reference sequence). V shed 1 base, J shed 2 bases, and the junction held 8 bases outside the gene matches. CDR3: CAWSADRDGTYEQYF. In nucleotides, the CDR3 is TGTGCCTGGAGTGCCGACAGGGACGGCACCTACGAGCAGTACTTC.

A single count supports this clonotype. The chain uses TRBV29-1 and TRBJ2-2; tentative D call: TRBD1 (6 bases). The V gene's germline CDR1 is SQVTM and CDR2 ANQGSEA. Trimming removed 1 base from V and 7 bases from J, with 13 bases in between. CDR3 length equals 14 residues. CDR3 in amino acids: CSVEGGQSGGELFF. The CDR3, as DNA: TGCAGCGTTGAAGGAGGACAGTCGGGCGGGGAGCTGTTTTTT.

This clonotype was seen a few times. The V gene is TRBV7-9, the J gene TRBJ2-1, with TRBD2 as a possible D gene (5 bases). V was pared by 5 bases and J by 9 bases, with 20 bases between. The CDR3 extends over 15 amino acids. The germline V gene has CDR1 SEHNR and CDR2 FQNEAQ (reference sequence). The chain's CDR3 is CASSRDVPGWGEQFF. For the CDR3, the DNA is TGTGCCAGCAGCAGAGACGTCCCGGGGTGGGGTGAGCAGTTCTTC.

The chain employs TRBV20-1 and TRBJ2-3; no definite D call. Germline CDR1 is DFQATT and CDR2 is SNEGSKA (reference sequence). Trimming left V 0 bases short and J 9 bases short, with 13 bases between. The CDR3 spans 13 residues. The CDR3 DNA is TGCAGTGCTAGAGATGCGATTCTAGAAACGCAGTATTTT. This translates into CSARDAILETQYF.

The CDR3 spells CATSRDRGQGYGYTF. CDR3 DNA: TGTGCCACCAGCAGAGATCGGGGACAGGGCTATGGCTACACCTTC. The rearrangement uses TRBV15 and TRBJ1-2; 9 bases line up with TRBD1. The CDR3 has 15 amino acids. V lost 0 bases and J lost 4; bases outside the gene matches: 3. Looked up from germline, CDR1 is LNHNV and CDR2 is YYDKDF (reference sequence).

The V call is TRBV18, the J call TRBJ2-3; 11 bases match TRBD2. Trimming cost V 0 bases and J 1 base; bases outside gene matches: 0. The CDR3 runs to 16 residues. Per the germline V gene, CDR1 is KGHSH and CDR2 is LQKENI. The CDR3 is CASSPPLAGGTDTQYF. CDR3 in DNA: TGTGCCAGCTCACCACCACTAGCGGGAGGCACAGATACGCAGTATTTT.

The rearrangement links TRBV11-2 to TRBJ2-3; no clear D. The CDR3 sequence is 13 residues long. CDR1 is SGHAT and CDR2 is FQNNGV in the germline V gene. Trimming left V 0 bases short and J 7 bases short, with 8 bases between. This chain's CDR3 is CASSLDLGNTQYF. The CDR3 bases are TGTGCCAGCAGCTTAGATCTTGGAAATACGCAGTATTTT.

The sample holds a few counts of this clonotype. CDR3 bases: TGTGCCTGGCGTCTACAGGGGGCGTATGGCTACACCTTC. This gives the protein CAWRLQGAYGYTF. The gene calls are TRBV30 and TRBJ1-2; TRBD1 matches 9 bases. This CDR3 comprises 13 residues. The V gene's germline CDR1 is GTSNPN and CDR2 SVGIG (reference sequence). The junction had 6 bases not matched to a gene; V was cut back by 5 bases and J by 5 bases.

In its sample, this clonotype was seen a few times. This chain connects TRBV12-3 or TRBV12-4 to TRBJ2-5, with 8 bases matching TRBD2. After removal of 5 bases from V and 3 bases from J, the junction contained 8 bases not matched to a gene. This CDR3 region has 15 residues. CDR3: CASSPPRGGEETQYF. In nucleotides, the CDR3 is TGTGCCAGCAGTCCACCCCGGGGGGGAGAAGAGACCCAGTACTTC.

In this sample, this clonotype turned up a few times. The chain recombines TRBV20-1 with TRBJ2-1, with 8 positions matching TRBD2. This CDR3 spans 13 amino acids. From germline, CDR1 is DFQATT and CDR2 SNEGSKA (reference sequence). Losses at the gene ends were 8 bases for V and 5 bases for J; bases not matched to a gene: 8. CDR3 sequence (DNA): TGCAGTCATAAGCGGGAGTCTAACAATGAGCAGTTCTTC. Its translation is CSHKRESNNEQFF.

The table lists this clonotype with a count of one. J is TRBJ2-7 and V is TRBV13; 7 bases are a match to TRBD2. This CDR3 region has 15 residues. The V segment lost 3 bases and the J segment 6 bases; nucleotides outside the gene matches: 11. Germline assignment: CDR1 PRHDT and CDR2 FYEKMQ (reference sequence). CDR3 coding DNA: TGTGCCAGCAGCTTCAGTCGGGGGAGGGGCGGCGAGCAGTACTTC. Residues: CASSFSRGRGGEQYF.

The rearrangement joins TRBV28 to TRBJ1-2, with 9 bases that match TRBD1. Germline trimming cut 4 bases from V and 8 bases from J; bases unmatched to any gene: 5. There are 13 residues in the CDR3. Germline assignment: CDR1 MDHEN and CDR2 SYDVKM. CDR3 nucleotide sequence: TGTGCCAGCAGTTGGACAGGGGATCGGGGCTACACCTTC. Translating gives CASSWTGDRGYTF.

This clonotype was seen more than once but under ten times. This chain links TRBV10-1 with TRBJ2-1; maybe TRBD2 (5 bases). Trimming shortened V by 3 bases and J by 6 bases, and 21 bases separated the two germline ends. From germline, CDR1 is WNHNN and CDR2 SYGVQD (reference sequence). This CDR3 has 17 amino acids. In nucleotides, the CDR3 is TGCGCCAGCAGTGAATCGATCGTTGGGAGAGTTGTCAATGAGCAGTTCTTC. Translation gives CASSESIVGRVVNEQFF.

CDR3 DNA sequence: TGCAGTGCGGGAACAGGGGTACGAGAGACCCAGTACTTC. Its protein is CSAGTGVRETQYF. The rearrangement uses TRBV20-1 and TRBJ2-5, with 7 bases that match TRBD1. This CDR3 is built from 13 residues. V shed 6 bases, J shed 4 bases, and the junction held 8 bases outside the gene matches. Germline loops: CDR1 DFQATT, CDR2 SNEGSKA (reference sequence).

This chain joins TRBV5-1 and TRBJ1-1, with a weak D call TRBD1 (5 bases). The CDR3 is 15 residues long. Germline CDR1 reads SGHRS; CDR2 reads YFSETQ. The V gene lost 3 bases and the J gene lost 0 bases, with 12 bases spanning the gap. The CDR3, as DNA: TGCGCCAGCAGCTCCTATGACAGCCTGAACACTGAAGCTTTCTTT. It translates to CASSSYDSLNTEAFF.

V is TRBV7-2 and J is TRBJ2-7; D is perhaps TRBD1 or TRBD2 (5 bases each). Between the trimmed V and J ends, which lost 0 bases and 2 bases, there was a span of 14 bases. This CDR3 comprises 16 residues. CDR1 and CDR2 from the germline V gene are SGHTA and FQGNSA. The CDR3 nucleotides read TGTGCCAGCAGCTTAGCTAGGGACCAAAGGCCCTACGAGCAGTACTTC. Its protein product is CASSLARDQRPYEQYF.

The V call is TRBV20-1, the J call TRBJ2-1, with 8 bases matching TRBD2. The junction had 10 bases not matched to a gene; V was cut back by 5 bases and J by 4 bases. Germline assignment: CDR1 DFQATT and CDR2 SNEGSKA (reference sequence). The CDR3 extends over 15 amino acids. For the CDR3, the DNA is TGCAGTGCTGGACCGGGACTAGGAGGGTACAATGAGCAGTTCTTC. This encodes CSAGPGLGGYNEQFF.

The V gene is TRBV27, the J gene TRBJ2-2; 7 nucleotides match TRBD2. Germline assignment: CDR1 MNHEY and CDR2 SMNVEV (reference sequence). The ends lost 7 bases at V and 7 bases at J; junction bases unmatched: 9. The CDR3 totals 14 residues. The CDR3 DNA follows: TGTGCCAGCATTCCAGGCGGGAGAGGCGGGGAGCTGTTTTTT. Protein sequence: CASIPGGRGGELFF.

This clonotype was picked up many times. The V call is TRBV6-6, the J call TRBJ2-1; D possibly corresponds to TRBD2 (6 bases). This CDR3 is 15 amino acids long. The V and J ends lost 6 bases and 0 bases respectively, with 12 bases between them. CDR1 and CDR2 (germline): MNHNY, SVGAGI (reference sequence). CDR3 in DNA: TGTGCCAGCAGCCCGGGACTCCCCTCCTACAATGAGCAGTTCTTC. This codes for CASSPGLPSYNEQFF.

The chain employs TRBV5-6 and TRBJ2-1; D is possibly TRBD2 (6 bases). The CDR3 runs to 14 residues. In germline, CDR1 is SGHDT, CDR2 YYEEEE. V was clipped by 7 bases and J by 0 bases, with 11 bases between them. The CDR3 spells CASHAGSSYNEQFF. The CDR3 DNA reads as TGTGCCAGCCATGCGGGGAGCTCCTACAATGAGCAGTTCTTC.

The chain carries TRBV7-2 and TRBJ1-1; TRBD1 matches 8 bases. The CDR3 spans 14 residues. Germline loops: CDR1 SGHTA, CDR2 FQGNSA. The V and J ends lost 5 bases and 4 bases, in that order; junction bases with no gene match: 6. The CDR3 region is CASSGQGARTEAFF. In DNA form, the CDR3 reads TGTGCCAGCAGCGGCCAGGGGGCGCGCACTGAAGCTTTCTTT.

The CDR3 loop reads CSARDRTGTNYGYTF. The CDR3 DNA is TGCAGTGCTAGAGATCGGACAGGGACTAACTATGGCTACACCTTC. This chain connects TRBV20-1 to TRBJ1-2; 8 bases fit TRBD1. The germline CDR1 and CDR2 sequences are DFQATT and SNEGSKA (reference sequence). CDR3 length: 15 amino acids. After removal of 0 bases from V and 0 bases from J, the junction contained 3 bases not matched to a gene.

The chain recombines TRBV12-3 or TRBV12-4 with TRBJ1-5; no clear D. Trimming took off 3 bases at V and 7 bases at J, with 10 bases between the two ends. This CDR3 spans 13 amino acids. The CDR3 DNA sequence: TGTGCCAGCAGTTTGGGATCTGTCCAGCCCCAGCATTTT. Its protein is CASSLGSVQPQHF.

V usage is TRBV4-3 and J usage is TRBJ2-1; 14 bases are shared with TRBD2. Trimming at V came to 0 bases and at J to 7 bases, leaving 8 bases not matched to a gene. Per germline, CDR1 LGHNA and CDR2 YSLEER. CDR3 length: 18 residues. The CDR3 loop is CASSQDMTSGRAGNEQFF. The CDR3 bases are TGCGCCAGCAGCCAAGATATGACTAGCGGGAGGGCCGGGAATGAGCAGTTCTTC.